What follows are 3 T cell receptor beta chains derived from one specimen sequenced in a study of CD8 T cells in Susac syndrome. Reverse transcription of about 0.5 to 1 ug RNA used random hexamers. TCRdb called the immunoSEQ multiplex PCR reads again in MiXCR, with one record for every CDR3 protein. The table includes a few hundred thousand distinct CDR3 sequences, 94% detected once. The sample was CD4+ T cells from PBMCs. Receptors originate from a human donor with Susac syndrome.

The CDR3: CASRPSGGTNEQFF. The DNA of the CDR3 is TGTGCCAGCAGACCTAGCGGGGGGACCAATGAGCAGTTCTTC. The chain is built from TRBV3-1 and TRBJ2-1; TRBD2 matches at 11 bases. Trimming removed 6 bases from V and 6 bases from J; junction bases left unmatched: 4. The germline V gene encodes CDR1 LGHDT and CDR2 YNNKEL (reference sequence). The CDR3 is 14 amino acids.

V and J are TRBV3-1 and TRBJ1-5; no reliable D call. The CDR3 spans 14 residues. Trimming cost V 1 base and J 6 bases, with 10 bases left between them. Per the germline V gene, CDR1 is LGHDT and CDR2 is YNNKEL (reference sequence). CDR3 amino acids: CASSQVLGGQPQHF. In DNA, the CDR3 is TGTGCCAGCAGCCAAGTATTGGGCGGTCAGCCCCAGCATTTT.

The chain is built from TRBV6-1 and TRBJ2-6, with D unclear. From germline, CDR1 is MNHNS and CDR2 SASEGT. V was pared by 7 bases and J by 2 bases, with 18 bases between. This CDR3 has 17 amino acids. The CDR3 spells CASIPVTAEAGANVLTF. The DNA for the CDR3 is TGTGCCAGCATCCCGGTTACAGCCGAGGCTGGGGCCAACGTCCTGACTTTC.